Each of the 24 T cell receptor beta chains below was sequenced from the same sample in a study of T cells after yellow fever vaccination. MiXCR, run by TCRdb on the 5' RACE reads, gives a single entry per CDR3 protein. The table lists approximately 330,000 distinct CDR3 sequences, approximately 4% of them singletons. Sequencing used PBMCs, obtained 5 days after the yellow fever booster vaccination. These receptors all come from a man aged 18-30 years who received the YFV17D yellow fever vaccine.

This clonotype was counted a few times. The chain employs TRBV7-9 and TRBJ2-1, with 9 positions matching TRBD2. The CDR3 sequence is 15 residues long. Germline CDR1 SEHNR, CDR2 FQNEAQ (reference sequence). V lost 2 bases to trimming and J lost 7 bases; unmatched junction nucleotides: 6. CDR3 loop: CASSLSSGGHNEQFF. In DNA, the CDR3 is TGTGCCAGCAGCTTATCCAGCGGGGGGCATAATGAGCAGTTCTTC. Full variable domain (missing parts from reference TRBV7-9 and TRBJ2-1): DTGVSQNPRHKITKRGQNVTFRCDPISEHNRLYWYRQTLGQGPEFLTYFQNEAQLEKSRLLSDRFSAERPKGSFSTLEIQRTEQGDSAMYLCASSLSSGGHNEQFFGPGTRLTVL.

This chain links TRBV6-5 with TRBJ1-2; D uncertain. This CDR3 contains 11 residues. V lost 9 bases and J lost 7, with 12 bases in between. The germline gives CDR1 MNHEY, CDR2 SVGAGI. The CDR3 spells CARGKGSGYTF. CDR3 in DNA: TGTGCCAGGGGGAAAGGGTCTGGCTACACCTTC.

This clonotype was recorded at least ten times. The CDR3 sequence: CSAMSIAGGPVPDTQYF. The CDR3 nucleotides are TGCAGTGCAATGAGTATAGCGGGGGGGCCGGTACCAGATACGCAGTATTTT. The rearrangement uses TRBV20-1 and TRBJ2-3; 11 nucleotides match TRBD2. The V gene's germline CDR1 is DFQATT and CDR2 SNEGSKA (reference sequence). The CDR3 contains 17 residues. J lost 4 bases, V lost 6 bases, and 15 bases had no gene match.

In its sample, this clonotype was seen a few times. This rearrangement joins TRBV7-6 to TRBJ1-1, with D possibly matching TRBD1 (5 bases). The CDR3 is 14 residues long. Trimming cost V 1 base and J 4 bases, with 10 bases left between them. Germline loops: CDR1 SGHVS, CDR2 FNYEAQ. CDR3: CASSLGGASTEAFF. CDR3 bases: TGTGCCAGCAGCTTAGGTGGGGCGAGCACTGAAGCTTTCTTT.

This sequence joins TRBV6-1 and TRBJ1-5; D is unresolved. Germline CDR1 MNHNS, CDR2 SASEGT. Trimming took off 2 bases at V and 5 bases at J, with 7 bases between the two ends. The CDR3 totals 13 residues. The CDR3 loop reads CASSEKTHQPQHF. CDR3 nucleotides: TGTGCCAGCAGTGAAAAAACCCATCAGCCCCAGCATTTT.

This clonotype was seen more than once but under ten times. This rearrangement joins TRBV7-3 to TRBJ1-6; 7 bases map to TRBD1. The germline gives CDR1 SGHTA, CDR2 FQGTGA. The CDR3 has 13 residues. V lost 3 bases, J lost 12 bases, and 5 bases stayed unmatched. The CDR3 nucleotides are TGTGCCAGCAGCTTTGTCGCAGGGGGACCCCTCCACTTT. This encodes CASSFVAGGPLHF.

This clonotype was recorded a few times. The rearrangement uses TRBV4-3 and TRBJ2-1, with 10 bases aligning to TRBD2. Germline lookup yields CDR1 LGHNA and CDR2 YSLEER. The CDR3 loop spans 16 amino acids. V dropped 5 bases and J dropped 8; count of bases not matched to a gene: 12. CDR3 nucleotide sequence: TGCGCCAGCAGCATCCAGCGGGGGGGCGTGGGGGATGAGCAGTTCTTC. This translates into CASSIQRGGVGDEQFF.

The CDR3 nucleotides are TGTGCCAGCAGCTTAAACAGAGGAGCTAACTATGGCTACACCTTC. Protein: CASSLNRGANYGYTF. The chain couples TRBV7-2 to TRBJ1-2; D gene uncertain. V gave up 2 bases and J gave up 0 bases, with 10 bases separating them. The CDR3 has 15 amino acids. Germline CDR1 SGHTA, CDR2 FQGNSA.

This clonotype was counted between two and nine times. The rearrangement links TRBV5-5 to TRBJ1-1, with a tentative D call TRBD1 (6 bases). In germline, CDR1 is SGHKS, CDR2 YYEKEE (reference sequence). Trimming pared 4 bases from V and 3 bases from J, leaving 19 bases between. This CDR3 is 16 amino acids long. The CDR3 DNA follows: TGTGCCAGCAGCGCATACTACAGGGAGGGGGACACTGAAGCTTTCTTT. This codes for CASSAYYREGDTEAFF.

The chain joins TRBV12-3 or TRBV12-4 to TRBJ1-2, with D unclear. This CDR3 contains 13 residues. V lost 1 base and J lost 6, with 9 bases in between. The CDR3 sequence is CASSLGHLDGYTF. The CDR3 nucleotides read TGTGCCAGCAGTTTAGGGCACCTGGATGGCTACACCTTC.

The rearrangement uses TRBV6-5 and TRBJ2-1, with D possibly TRBD2 on 7 matching bases. Looked up from germline, CDR1 is MNHEY and CDR2 is SVGAGI. V was clipped by 6 bases and J by 9 bases, with 15 bases between them. The CDR3 covers 13 residues. CDR3 nucleotide sequence: TGTGCCAGCAGCTCGACGGGGGGCCCTGAGCAGTTCTTC. Protein sequence: CASSSTGGPEQFF.

V usage is TRBV18 and J usage is TRBJ1-1, with 9 bases aligning to TRBD1. The CDR3 has 16 amino acids. Germline lookup yields CDR1 KGHSH and CDR2 LQKENI. The junction had 10 bases not matched to a gene; V was cut back by 3 bases and J by 5 bases. The CDR3 is CASSPVLQGAGTEAFF. The CDR3 DNA is TGTGCCAGCTCACCCGTTTTACAGGGGGCCGGGACTGAAGCTTTCTTT.

This clonotype was detected ten times or more. The chain recombines TRBV28 with TRBJ2-1; no clear D. This CDR3 is built from 15 residues. Trimming took 4 bases from V and 0 from J, leaving 10 bases between them. Germline CDR1 and CDR2: MDHEN and SYDVKM. CDR3 protein: CASSSGVSSYNEQFF. CDR3 DNA sequence: TGTGCCAGCAGTTCTGGGGTGAGCTCCTACAATGAGCAGTTCTTC.

The chain recombines TRBV6-5 with TRBJ2-7, with no clear D. Germline assignment: CDR1 MNHEY and CDR2 SVGAGI. This CDR3 comprises 11 residues. The V and J ends lost 5 bases and 6 bases respectively, with 8 bases between them. The CDR3 spells CASSIWFEQYV. The CDR3 DNA reads as TGTGCCAGCAGTATATGGTTCGAGCAGTACGTC.

This clonotype was detected a few times. For the CDR3, the DNA is TGCGCCAGCAGCTGGACCGGGACAGGGGACTACGAGCAGTACTTC. Its translation: CASSWTGTGDYEQYF. This chain connects TRBV5-1 to TRBJ2-7; 10 positions match TRBD1. V dropped 3 bases and J dropped 3; count of bases not matched to a gene: 6. Germline-derived CDR1 and CDR2 are SGHRS and YFSETQ. The CDR3 has 15 residues.

This clonotype was seen a few times. This rearrangement joins TRBV7-8 to TRBJ1-2, with D possibly matching TRBD1 (5 bases). Looked up from germline, CDR1 is SGHVS and CDR2 is FQNEAQ. The CDR3 consists of 16 residues. The germline V and J ends were trimmed by 6 bases and 1 base, with 18 bases remaining between them. This CDR3 is CASSLSPGTVNYGYTF. CDR3 sequence (DNA): TGTGCCAGCAGTCTATCCCCGGGGACGGTTAACTATGGCTACACCTTC.

CDR3 in DNA: TGTGCCAGCAGTTTTAATAGCCTAGAGGAGACCCAGTACTTC. This encodes CASSFNSLEETQYF. The chain recombines TRBV12-3 or TRBV12-4 with TRBJ2-5, with no clear D. V lost 3 bases, J lost 5 bases, and 13 bases lay in between. There are 14 residues in the CDR3.

Only a few counts were recorded for this clonotype. The rearrangement links TRBV7-9 to TRBJ1-1; no clear D. Deletions cut 4 bases from V and 0 bases from J, with 15 bases between. Germline V gene data show CDR1 as SEHNR and CDR2 as FQNEAQ (reference sequence). There are 16 residues in the CDR3. The CDR3 DNA follows: TGTGCCAGCAGCTCGTCGCAGACCTTAATGAACACTGAAGCTTTCTTT. Protein sequence: CASSSSQTLMNTEAFF. Variable domain in full (rest from reference TRBV7-9 and TRBJ1-1): DTGVSQNPRHKITKRGQNVTFRCDPISEHNRLYWYRQTLGQGPEFLTYFQNEAQLEKSRLLSDRFSAERPKGSFSTLEIQRTEQGDSAMYLCASSSSQTLMNTEAFFGQGTRLTVV.

This chain links TRBV2 with TRBJ1-2; D is unclear. CDR1 SNHLY and CDR2 FYNNEI come from the germline V gene. Between the trimmed V and J ends, which lost 3 bases and 7 bases, there was a span of 9 bases. The CDR3 has 12 residues. The CDR3 region is CASSDWSSGYTF. In DNA form, the CDR3 reads TGTGCCAGCAGTGACTGGAGCTCTGGCTACACCTTC.

The chain is built from TRBV7-9 and TRBJ1-1, with 7 bases lining up with TRBD1. The V segment lost 5 bases and the J segment 4 bases; nucleotides outside the gene matches: 7. The CDR3 loop spans 14 amino acids. Germline loops: CDR1 SEHNR, CDR2 FQNEAQ (reference sequence). The CDR3 sequence: CASSLQGSGTEAFF. The DNA of the CDR3 is TGTGCCAGCAGCCTACAGGGGTCCGGCACTGAAGCTTTCTTT.

This clonotype was detected many times. The chain couples TRBV7-2 to TRBJ2-7, with 11 bases fitting TRBD2. The CDR3 is 15 residues long. Germline CDR1 SGHTA, CDR2 FQGNSA. Trimming removed 1 base from V and 4 bases from J; junction bases left unmatched: 3. This CDR3 is CASSLVAGGIYEQYV. CDR3 in DNA: TGTGCCAGCAGCTTAGTAGCGGGGGGGATATACGAGCAGTACGTC.

V and J are TRBV5-6 and TRBJ2-2; no reliable D call. Looked up from germline, CDR1 is SGHDT and CDR2 is YYEEEE. Trimming stripped 3 bases from V and 1 base from J, with 10 bases between. This CDR3 has 15 residues. The CDR3 here is CASSSNPLNTGELFF. As DNA, the CDR3 is TGTGCCAGCAGCTCCAACCCCCTGAACACCGGGGAGCTGTTTTTT.

This clonotype was picked up many times. This chain uses TRBV6-5 with TRBJ2-7, with 10 bases identical to TRBD1. The CDR3 consists of 14 residues. Trimming at V came to 3 bases and at J to 6 bases, leaving 5 bases not matched to a gene. CDR1 is MNHEY, CDR2 SVGAGI, per germline. CDR3 protein: CASSYGTGALEQYF. CDR3 nucleotide sequence: TGTGCCAGCAGTTATGGGACAGGGGCCCTCGAGCAGTACTTC.

This clonotype was seen at least ten times. The chain employs TRBV10-3 and TRBJ1-6; D perhaps matches TRBD1 (5 bases). Per the germline V gene, CDR1 is ENHRY and CDR2 is SYGVKD. The CDR3 runs 20 residues. V lost 0 bases to trimming and J lost 2 bases, with 20 bases between them. CDR3 DNA: TGTGCCATCAGTGAGTCTACCGGGACGGCCCTTGGAGCCTATAATTCACCCCTCCACTTT. It specifies CAISESTGTALGAYNSPLHF.